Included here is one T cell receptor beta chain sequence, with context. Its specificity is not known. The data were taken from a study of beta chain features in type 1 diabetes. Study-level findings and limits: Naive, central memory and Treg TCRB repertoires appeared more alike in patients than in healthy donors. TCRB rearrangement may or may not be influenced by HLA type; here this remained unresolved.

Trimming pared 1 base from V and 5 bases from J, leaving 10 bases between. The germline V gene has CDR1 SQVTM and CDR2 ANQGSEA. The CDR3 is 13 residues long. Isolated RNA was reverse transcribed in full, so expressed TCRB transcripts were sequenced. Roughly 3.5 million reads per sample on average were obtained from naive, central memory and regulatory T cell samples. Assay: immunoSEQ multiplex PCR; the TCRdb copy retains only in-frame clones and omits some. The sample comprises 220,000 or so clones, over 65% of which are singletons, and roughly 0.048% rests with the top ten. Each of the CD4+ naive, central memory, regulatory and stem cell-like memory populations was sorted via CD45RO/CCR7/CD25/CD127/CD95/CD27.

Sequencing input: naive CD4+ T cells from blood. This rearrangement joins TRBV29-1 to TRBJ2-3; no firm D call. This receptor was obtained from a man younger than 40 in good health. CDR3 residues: CSVEGVDGDTQYF. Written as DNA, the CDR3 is TGCAGCGTTGAAGGGGTAGACGGAGATACGCAGTATTTT.